What follows are 9 T cell receptor beta chains derived from one specimen sequenced in a study of graft-versus-host responses after intestinal transplantation. Their target antigens are unknown. Clones were sequenced by immunoSEQ multiplex PCR, and TCRdb holds only the in-frame ones, with some missing. The sample has 120,000 or so clones; about 94% are singletons. This specimen consisted of unstimulated CD8+ T cells sorted from spleen or lymph node cells, obtained before intestinal transplant. The receptor set was obtained from a human donor who received an intestinal transplant.

The genes are TRBV19 and TRBJ2-7; 8 bases map to TRBD1. The CDR3 spans 15 residues. Trimming cost V 4 bases and J 0 bases; bases outside gene matches: 5. The germline gives CDR1 LNHDA, CDR2 SQIVND (reference sequence). The CDR3 loop reads CASSNGQGFSYEQYF. The CDR3 DNA reads as TGTGCCAGTAGTAATGGACAGGGTTTCTCCTACGAGCAGTACTTC.

A single count supports this clone. This chain joins TRBV30 and TRBJ2-7; D is uncertain. The CDR3 has 13 residues. Trimming pared 2 bases from V and 6 bases from J, leaving 14 bases between. CDR1 and CDR2 from the germline V gene are GTSNPN and SVGIG (reference sequence). The CDR3 DNA reads as TGTGCCTGGAGTTTGATAGTGATGGGCGAGCAGTACTTC. Protein: CAWSLIVMGEQYF.

The V call is TRBV6-1, the J call TRBJ2-1, with 7 bases identical to TRBD2. This CDR3 region has 17 residues. The ends lost 1 base at V and 5 bases at J; junction bases unmatched: 11. Germline V gene sequence: CDR1 MNHNS, CDR2 SASEGT. In DNA form, the CDR3 reads TGTGCCAGCAGTGAAGTTGAAGTGGGGGACTATAACAATGAGCAGTTCTTC. Translated: CASSEVEVGDYNNEQFF.

The count of this clone is one. The chain combines TRBV6-1 with TRBJ1-2, with 12 positions matching TRBD1. This CDR3 has 17 amino acids. The V gene's germline CDR1 is MNHNS and CDR2 SASEGT. The trim removed 4 bases at V and 4 bases at J, leaving 10 bases unmatched. The CDR3 nucleotides are TGTGCCAGCAGTGTAGGGGACAGGGGGCTGTATATCTATGGCTACACCTTC. It encodes CASSVGDRGLYIYGYTF.

This sequence joins TRBV6-6 and TRBJ2-7, with 7 bases matching TRBD2. The CDR3 runs to 13 residues. CDR1 and CDR2 (germline): MNHNY, SVGAGI (reference sequence). V trimming: 10 bases; J trimming: 2 bases; junction bases outside the gene matches: 8. This CDR3 reads CATLLAPTYEQYF. The CDR3 region has the DNA TGTGCCACCCTACTAGCGCCGACCTACGAGCAGTACTTC.

A single count supports this clone. The J gene is TRBJ2-7, the V gene TRBV13; no reliable D call. CDR1 PRHDT and CDR2 FYEKMQ come from the germline V gene (reference sequence). Trimming cost V 5 bases and J 2 bases, with 10 bases left between them. The CDR3 spans 13 residues. CDR3 protein: CASSPRLAYEQYF. The CDR3 bases are TGTGCCAGCAGCCCCCGACTCGCCTACGAGCAGTACTTC.

This chain connects TRBV5-8 to TRBJ1-5; D remains unclear. Germline CDR1 reads SGHTS; CDR2 reads YDEGEE. V lost 4 bases to trimming and J lost 5 bases, with 10 bases between them. The CDR3 sequence is 13 residues long. Written as DNA, the CDR3 is TGTGCCAGCAGCGTTTACAAGTATCAGCCCCAGCATTTT. Protein: CASSVYKYQPQHF.

The V and J genes are TRBV27 and TRBJ1-1; TRBD1 agrees at 9 bases. The CDR3 spans 14 residues. The J segment lost 3 bases and the V segment lost 7 bases, leaving 6 bases of the junction unmatched. From germline, CDR1 is MNHEY and CDR2 SMNVEV (reference sequence). CDR3 loop: CASTPGTGYTEAFF. The CDR3 DNA reads as TGTGCCAGCACCCCCGGGACAGGGTACACTGAAGCTTTCTTT.

CDR3 sequence (DNA): TGTGCCAGCACCGCCGCCATGAACACTGAAGCTTTCTTT. It yields the protein CASTAAMNTEAFF. V usage is TRBV2 and J usage is TRBJ1-1, with no clear D. This CDR3 is built from 13 residues. Trimming left V 7 bases short and J 0 bases short, with 9 bases between. Germline V gives CDR1 SNHLY, CDR2 FYNNEI.